The present entry profiles one TCR beta chain with its context. There is no known antigen for this receptor. No clone much larger than this one lies a single base away; base qualities are absent. The trial excluded patients who had a history of autoimmune disease or were on systemic immunosuppression. Peripheral blood for TCR sequencing was drawn from every dose cohort at baseline, at cycle 4 day 1 and at cycle 7 day 1. The samples were taken from a phase I, first-in-human, multicenter, open-label dose-escalation trial of ivuxolimab. Adults with locally advanced or metastatic melanoma, renal cell carcinoma, hepatocellular carcinoma or head and neck squamous cell carcinoma were enrolled in the trial. Before TCR sequencing, CD4+ T cells and CD8+ T cells from peripheral blood were sorted into separate populations. Deletion took 7 bases off V and 3 bases off J, with a span of 31 bases between the germline ends. In the germline V gene (reference sequence), CDR1 corresponds to LNHDA and CDR2 to SQIVND. Taken from cysteine to phenylalanine, the CDR3 has 20 residues. This entry keeps only the CDR3 DNA: 60 bases, framed from base 1.

This entry is derived from a study of OX40 agonist ivuxolimab in advanced cancers. A note on the overall study: The costimulatory receptor OX40 (CD134) was targeted by ivuxolimab, a fully human IgG2 agonistic monoclonal antibody. Partial responses occurred in three dose-escalation patients, of whom one had hepatocellular carcinoma and two had cutaneous melanoma. Peripheral TCRbeta sequencing aimed to test whether ivuxolimab altered TCR sequence diversity and caused clonal T-cell expansion. Of the roughly 52 dose-escalation patients, hepatocellular carcinoma was present in around 20, melanoma in approximately 15, renal cell carcinoma in 9 and head and neck cancer in 9. Intravenous ivuxolimab was administered to patients every 2 weeks at six dose levels: 0.01, 0.1, 0.3, 1.5, 3 and 10 mg/kg. Patients were allowed to have had prior anti-PD-1, anti-PD-L1 or anti-CTLA-4 therapy, and more than 35% of the dose-escalation patients had been treated with checkpoint inhibitors. The monotherapy dose-escalation portion (N ≈ 50 patients) of the phase I ivuxolimab trial is reported in the paper. The dose-escalation cohort was around 84% male with a mean age of approximately 60 years, ranging from roughly 20 to 85. The paper as a whole reports these results and caveats: Low levels of normalized T-cell clonal expansion were also seen in some nonresponding patients. The antigen specificity of the peripheral T cells that underwent clonal expansion was not determined. On average, CD8+ T cells showed more expanded clones than CD4+ T cells after ivuxolimab. At doses of 0.1 to 3.0 mg/kg, clonal expansion of both CD4+ and CD8+ T cells in blood was seen between baseline and week 6. Partial responders in the 0.1-3.0 mg/kg groups had among the lowest normalized peripheral clonal expansion, especially among CD8+ T cells.

Genomic DNA was extracted from sorted cells for sequencing of the TCRbeta CDR3 region. The immunoSEQ Assay was used to sequence the TCRbeta CDR3 regions. TCRdb re-hosts the immuneACCESS table, in-frame sequences only. Its copies lack some clones; in the studies checked, an unresolved V gene accounts for under half of them, and the cause for the rest is not known. Recorded for this sample are fewer than 85,000 clones; about 87% of them occurred a single time. Clones ranked in the top ten supply approximately 11% of the sample. Source: CD4+ or CD8+ T cells sorted from blood, taken in a trial of the OX40 agonist ivuxolimab. Recombination connected TRBV19 to TRBJ2-1; TRBD2 could be the D gene, as 6 bases match. The clonotype was recovered from an adult with an advanced solid tumor such as melanoma, head and neck, liver or kidney cancer. CDR3 loop: CASMSPSSIPSGVNYNEQFF. The sequence in DNA is TGTGCCAGTATGTCCCCCTCCTCGATCCCCTCGGGGGTGAACTACAATGAGCAGTTCTTC.